This TCR beta chain was obtained from a study of T cells in Graves' hyperthyroidism and ophthalmopathy. General study results and limits: The model forecast ophthalmopathy, anticipating it by a median approximately 7 months before onset.

Turning to this clonotype: What it binds is unknown.

From RNA transcripts, TCR beta CDR3 regions were amplified. RT-PCR in the first round (using the HTBI primer set) targeted the TCR CDR3. MiXCR was run by TCRdb on the multiplex PCR reads, yielding one entry per CDR3 protein. The sample records more than 550,000 distinct CDR3 sequences, 45% being singletons. The CDR3 has 13 residues. Trimming took 7 bases from V and 4 from J, leaving 13 bases between them. Germline assignment: CDR1 LGHDT and CDR2 YNNKEL (reference sequence). Sequencing used peripheral blood or thyroid tissue (not recorded which). The chain combines TRBV3-1 with TRBJ1-1, with no clear D. The source of this sequence is an adult man with Graves' disease, either hyperthyroidism or ophthalmopathy (not recorded which). The CDR3 protein is CASTSGWGTEAFF. The CDR3 nucleotides read TGTGCCAGCACCAGCGGATGGGGCACTGAAGCTTTCTTT. Full variable domain (remainder filled in from reference TRBV3-1 and TRBJ1-1): DTAVSQTPKYLVTQMGNDKSIKCEQNLGHDTMYWYKQDSKKFLKIMFSYNNKELIINETVPNRFSPKSPDKAHLNLHINSLELGDSAVYFCASTSGWGTEAFFGQGTRLTVV.